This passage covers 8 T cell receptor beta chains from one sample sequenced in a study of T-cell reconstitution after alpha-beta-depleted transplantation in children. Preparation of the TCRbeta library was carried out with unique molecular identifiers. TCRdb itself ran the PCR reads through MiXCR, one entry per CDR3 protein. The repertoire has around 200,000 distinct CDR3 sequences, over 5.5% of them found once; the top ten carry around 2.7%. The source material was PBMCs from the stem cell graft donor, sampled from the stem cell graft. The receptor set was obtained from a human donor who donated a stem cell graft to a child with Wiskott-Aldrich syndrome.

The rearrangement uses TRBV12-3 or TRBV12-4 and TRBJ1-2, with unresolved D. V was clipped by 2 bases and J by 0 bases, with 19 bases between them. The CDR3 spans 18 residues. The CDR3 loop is CASSLRPRLITANYGYTF. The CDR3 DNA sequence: TGTGCCAGCAGTTTAAGACCTAGACTCATTACGGCTAACTATGGCTACACCTTC.

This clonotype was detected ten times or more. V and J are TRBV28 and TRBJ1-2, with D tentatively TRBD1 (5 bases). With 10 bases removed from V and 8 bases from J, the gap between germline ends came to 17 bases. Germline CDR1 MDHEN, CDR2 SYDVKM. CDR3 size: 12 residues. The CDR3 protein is CATQSRGGGYTF. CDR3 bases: TGTGCCACTCAGTCCCGCGGGGGAGGCTACACCTTC.

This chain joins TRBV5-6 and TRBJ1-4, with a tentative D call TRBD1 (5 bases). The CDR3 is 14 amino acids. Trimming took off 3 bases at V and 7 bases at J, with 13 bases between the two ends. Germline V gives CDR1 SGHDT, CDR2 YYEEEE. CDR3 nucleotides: TGTGCCAGCAGCTGGAGGAGGGGACCTGAAAAACTGTTTTTT. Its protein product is CASSWRRGPEKLFF.

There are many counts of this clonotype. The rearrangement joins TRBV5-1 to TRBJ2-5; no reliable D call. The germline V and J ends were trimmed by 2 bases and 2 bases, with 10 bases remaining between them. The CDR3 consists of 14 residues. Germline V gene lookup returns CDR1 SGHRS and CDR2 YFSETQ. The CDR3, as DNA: TGCGCCAGCAGCTTCCAAGGATCTCAAGAGACCCAGTACTTC. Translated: CASSFQGSQETQYF.

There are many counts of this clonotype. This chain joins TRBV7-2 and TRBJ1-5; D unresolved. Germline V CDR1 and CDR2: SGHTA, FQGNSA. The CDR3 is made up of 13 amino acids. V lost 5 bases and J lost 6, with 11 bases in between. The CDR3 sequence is CASSLLVRQPQHF. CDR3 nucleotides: TGTGCCAGCAGCCTCTTGGTACGTCAGCCCCAGCATTTT. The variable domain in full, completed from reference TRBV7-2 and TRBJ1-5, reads GAGVSQSPSNKVTEKGKDVELRCDPISGHTALYWYRQSLGQGLEFLIYFQGNSAPDKSGLPSDRFSAERTGGSVSTLTIQRTQQEDSAVYLCASSLLVRQPQHFGDGTRLSIL.

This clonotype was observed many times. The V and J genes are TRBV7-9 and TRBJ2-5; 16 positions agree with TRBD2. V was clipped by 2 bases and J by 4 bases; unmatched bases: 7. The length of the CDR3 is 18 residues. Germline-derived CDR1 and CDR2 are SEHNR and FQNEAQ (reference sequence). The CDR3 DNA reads TGTGCCAGCAGCTTACCTCAGGGACTAGCGGGAGGGCCAGAGACCCAGTACTTC. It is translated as CASSLPQGLAGGPETQYF.

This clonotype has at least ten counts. In DNA, the CDR3 is TGTGCCAGCAGTAATACCGGACGGCTCTACGAGCAGTACTTC. Residues: CASSNTGRLYEQYF. The chain combines TRBV6-1 with TRBJ2-7; no clear D gene. The CDR3 totals 14 residues. Germline assignment: CDR1 MNHNS and CDR2 SASEGT. V was shortened by 5 bases and J by 3 bases, with 14 bases between the two germline ends.

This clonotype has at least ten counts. CDR3 amino acids: CASTPRVTGDLFQQYF. The CDR3 region has the DNA TGTGCCAGCACCCCCAGGGTGACAGGGGACCTCTTTCAGCAGTACTTC. V and J are TRBV6-2 or TRBV6-3 and TRBJ2-7; TRBD1 agrees at 8 bases. The CDR3 totals 16 residues. The V gene end was trimmed by 7 bases and the J gene end by 8 bases; junction bases not matched to a gene: 19. CDR1 MNHEY and CDR2 SVGEGT come from the germline V gene.